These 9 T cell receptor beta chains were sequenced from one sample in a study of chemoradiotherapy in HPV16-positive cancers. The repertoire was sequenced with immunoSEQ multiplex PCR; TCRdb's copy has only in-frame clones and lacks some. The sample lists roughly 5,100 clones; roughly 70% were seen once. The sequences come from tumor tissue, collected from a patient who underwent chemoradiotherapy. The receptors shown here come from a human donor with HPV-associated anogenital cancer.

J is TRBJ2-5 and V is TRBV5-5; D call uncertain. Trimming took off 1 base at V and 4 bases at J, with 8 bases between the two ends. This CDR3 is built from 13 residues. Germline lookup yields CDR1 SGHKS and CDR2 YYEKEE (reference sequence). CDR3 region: CASSLRTRETQYF. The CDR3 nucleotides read TGTGCCAGCAGCTTGCGAACTCGAGAGACCCAGTACTTC.

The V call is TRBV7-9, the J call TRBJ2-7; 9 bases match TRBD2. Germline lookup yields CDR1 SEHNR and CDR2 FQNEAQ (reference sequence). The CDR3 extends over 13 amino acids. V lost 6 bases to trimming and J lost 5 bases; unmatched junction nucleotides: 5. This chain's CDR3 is CASRLAGFNEQYF. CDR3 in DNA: TGTGCCAGCAGGCTAGCGGGATTCAACGAGCAGTACTTC. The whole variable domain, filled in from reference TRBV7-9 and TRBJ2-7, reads DTGVSQNPRHKITKRGQNVTFRCDPISEHNRLYWYRQTLGQGPEFLTYFQNEAQLEKSRLLSDRFSAERPKGSFSTLEIQRTEQGDSAMYLCASRLAGFNEQYFGPGTRLTVT.

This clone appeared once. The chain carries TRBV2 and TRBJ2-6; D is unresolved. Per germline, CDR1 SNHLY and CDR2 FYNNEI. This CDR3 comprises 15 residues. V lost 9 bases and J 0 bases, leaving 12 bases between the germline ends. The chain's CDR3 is CARAPHSSGANVLTF. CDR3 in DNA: TGTGCCAGGGCTCCGCATTCCTCTGGGGCCAACGTCCTGACTTTC.

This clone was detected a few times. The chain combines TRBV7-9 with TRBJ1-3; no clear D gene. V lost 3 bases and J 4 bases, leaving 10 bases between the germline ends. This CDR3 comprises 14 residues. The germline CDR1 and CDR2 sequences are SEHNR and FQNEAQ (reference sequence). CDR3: CASSLRGMGNTIYF. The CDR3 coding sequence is TGTGCCAGCAGCTTGCGAGGAATGGGAAACACCATATATTTT. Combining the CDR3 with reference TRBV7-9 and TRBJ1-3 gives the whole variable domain DTGVSQNPRHKITKRGQNVTFRCDPISEHNRLYWYRQTLGQGPEFLTYFQNEAQLEKSRLLSDRFSAERPKGSFSTLEIQRTEQGDSAMYLCASSLRGMGNTIYFGEGSWLTVV.

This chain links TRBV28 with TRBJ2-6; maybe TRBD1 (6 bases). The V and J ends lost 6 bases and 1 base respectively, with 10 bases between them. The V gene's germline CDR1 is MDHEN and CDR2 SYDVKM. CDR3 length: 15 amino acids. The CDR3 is CASRLQGSGANVLTF. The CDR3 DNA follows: TGTGCCAGCAGACTGCAGGGGTCTGGGGCCAACGTCCTGACTTTC. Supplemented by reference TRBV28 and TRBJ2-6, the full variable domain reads DVKVTQSSRYLVKRTGEKVFLECVQDMDHENMFWYRQDPGLGLRLIYFSYDVKMKEKGDIPEGYSVSREKKERFSLILESASTNQTSMYLCASRLQGSGANVLTFGAGSRLTVL.

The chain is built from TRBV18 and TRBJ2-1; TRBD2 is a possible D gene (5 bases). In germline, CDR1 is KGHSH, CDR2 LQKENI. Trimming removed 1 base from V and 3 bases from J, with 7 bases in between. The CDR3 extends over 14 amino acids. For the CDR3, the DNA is TGTGCCAGCTCACCACAAGACTACTACAATGAGCAGTTCTTC. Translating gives CASSPQDYYNEQFF.

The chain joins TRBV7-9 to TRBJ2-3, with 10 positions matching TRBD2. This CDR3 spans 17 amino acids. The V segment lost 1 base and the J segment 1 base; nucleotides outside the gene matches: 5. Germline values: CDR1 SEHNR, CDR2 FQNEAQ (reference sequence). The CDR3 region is CASSLGSSGSRTDTQYF. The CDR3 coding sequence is TGTGCCAGCAGCTTAGGGTCTAGCGGGAGCCGCACAGATACGCAGTATTTT. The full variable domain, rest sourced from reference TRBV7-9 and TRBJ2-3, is DTGVSQNPRHKITKRGQNVTFRCDPISEHNRLYWYRQTLGQGPEFLTYFQNEAQLEKSRLLSDRFSAERPKGSFSTLEIQRTEQGDSAMYLCASSLGSSGSRTDTQYFGPGTRLTVL.

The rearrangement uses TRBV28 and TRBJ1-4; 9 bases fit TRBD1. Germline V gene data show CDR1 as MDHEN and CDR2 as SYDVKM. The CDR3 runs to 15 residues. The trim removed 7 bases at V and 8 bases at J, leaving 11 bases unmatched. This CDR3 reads CASTLTGGAWEKLFF. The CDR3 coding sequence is TGTGCCAGCACCCTTACAGGGGGCGCATGGGAAAAACTGTTTTTT.

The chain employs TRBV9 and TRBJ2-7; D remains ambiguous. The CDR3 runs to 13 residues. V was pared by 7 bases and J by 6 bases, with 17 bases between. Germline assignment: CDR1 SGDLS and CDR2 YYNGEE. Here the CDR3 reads CASQLDPSGEQYF. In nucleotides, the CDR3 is TGTGCCAGCCAACTGGACCCGTCGGGCGAGCAGTACTTC.